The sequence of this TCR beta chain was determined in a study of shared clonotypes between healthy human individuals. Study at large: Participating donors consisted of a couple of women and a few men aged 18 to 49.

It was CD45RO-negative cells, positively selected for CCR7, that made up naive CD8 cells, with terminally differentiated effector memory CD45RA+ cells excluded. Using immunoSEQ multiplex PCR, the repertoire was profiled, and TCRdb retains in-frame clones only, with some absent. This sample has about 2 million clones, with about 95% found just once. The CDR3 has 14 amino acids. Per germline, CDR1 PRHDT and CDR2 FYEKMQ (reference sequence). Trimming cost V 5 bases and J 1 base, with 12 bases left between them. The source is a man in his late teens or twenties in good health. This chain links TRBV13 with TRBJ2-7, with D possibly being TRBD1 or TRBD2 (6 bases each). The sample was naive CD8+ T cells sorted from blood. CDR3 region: CASSEGGPSYEQYF. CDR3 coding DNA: TGTGCCAGCAGCGAGGGGGGACCGTCCTACGAGCAGTACTTC. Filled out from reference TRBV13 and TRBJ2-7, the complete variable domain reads AAGVIQSPRHLIKEKRETATLKCYPIPRHDTVYWYQQGPGQDPQFLISFYEKMQSDKGSIPDRFSAQQFSDYHSELNMSSLELGDSALYFCASSEGGPSYEQYFGPGTRLTVT.